Listed below are T cell receptor beta chains from one sample, sequenced in a study of T-cell reconstitution after alpha-beta-depleted transplantation in children. TCRdb analysed the PCR reads with MiXCR anew, one entry per CDR3 protein. The sample gives about 200,000 distinct CDR3 sequences, approximately 6.9% of which show up once; approximately 6% is in the top ten. Sequencing used PBMCs, obtained before TCRalphabeta/CD19-depleted stem cell transplant. These receptor sequences come from a boy between 2 and 10 years old with acute lymphoblastic leukemia, due to receive a stem cell transplant. CDR3s include the opening cysteine and the closing phenylalanine or tryptophan. The order of the fields is J gene, clone size, V gene, D gene, CDR3 DNA, CDR3 protein. D genes are given only for firm matches. Some rows have no size entry. The others give once, few or many, or a class for an expanded clone.

>TRBJ2-1|many|TRBV27|-
TGTGCCAGCAGCCCCGGACCCTACAATGAGCAGTTCTTC
CASSPGPYNEQFF
>TRBJ1-4|many|TRBV28|TRBD1
TGTGCCAGCAGTCCCGGGGGACAGGGGGCTGAAAAACTGTTTTTT
CASSPGGQGAEKLFF
>TRBJ2-1|many|TRBV14|TRBD2
TGTGCCAGCAGCCAAGAAGGTCTAGCGGGGGGGAGCTCCTACAATGAGCAGTTCTTC
CASSQEGLAGGSSYNEQFF
>TRBJ2-1|few|TRBV5-1|-
TGCGCCAGCAGCGCCCGACTCGACAGGTCTGAGCAGTTCTTC
CASSARLDRSEQFF
>TRBJ1-1|many|TRBV29-1|-
TGCAGCGTTCTGGAACATCTCGGAGCTGAAGCTTTCTTT
CSVLEHLGAEAFF
>TRBJ2-2|-|TRBV7-2|-
TGTGCCACCAGGAGTAGGGTCACCGGGGAGCTGTTTTTT
CATRSRVTGELFF
>TRBJ2-2|many|TRBV5-1|TRBD1
TGCGCCAGCAGCCCGAGTGGGACAGGTCCGTCCGGGGAGCTGTTTTTT
CASSPSGTGPSGELFF
>TRBJ2-3|few|TRBV10-3|TRBD2
TGTGCCATCAGTGAGTTGCGGGGGGACACAGATACGCAGTATTTT
CAISELRGDTDTQYF
>TRBJ1-5|many|TRBV25-1|-
TGTGCCAGCAAAAACTCCAGGGATATATCCAATCAGCCCCAGCATTTT
CASKNSRDISNQPQHF
>TRBJ2-2|few|TRBV7-2|-
TGTGCCAGCAGCTTTCGCGGTCGCCCGAACACCGGGGAGCTGTTTTTT
CASSFRGRPNTGELFF
>TRBJ2-3|few|TRBV10-3|-
TGTGCCATCAGTGAACCCCTCGGGCGTAGCACGGCAGATACGCAGTATTTT
CAISEPLGRSTADTQYF
>TRBJ2-3|few|TRBV20-1|TRBD1
TGCAGTGATGGGACAGCAGATACGCAGTATTTT
CSDGTADTQYF
>TRBJ2-1|many|TRBV3-1|-
TGTGCCAGCAGCCAAGATCCACTAGGGTGGGGCAATGAGCAGTTCTTC
CASSQDPLGWGNEQFF
>TRBJ2-7|-|TRBV18|TRBD1
TGTGCCAGCCAGGGGGCTTCCTACGAGCAGTACTTC
CASQGASYEQYF
>TRBJ1-5|many|TRBV4-2|-
TGTGCCAGCAGCCAAGTAGGTCAGGGGAATCAGCCCCAGCATTTT
CASSQVGQGNQPQHF
>TRBJ2-1|many|TRBV24-1|TRBD2
TGTGCCACCAGTGACTCTGGTAGCGGGAGGGCCGGCGATGAGCAGTTCTTC
CATSDSGSGRAGDEQFF
>TRBJ2-3|few|TRBV6-1|-
TGTGCCAGCAGTCCTGGCTCGACAGGCACAGATACGCAGTATTTT
CASSPGSTGTDTQYF
>TRBJ2-3|-|TRBV29-1|TRBD1
TGCAGCGTGGTCGGGACAGAAAGAGCAGATACGCAGTATTTT
CSVVGTERADTQYF
>TRBJ2-1|many|TRBV15|TRBD1
TGTGCCACCAGCAGAAAACCGGGACAGGGTAATGAGCAGTTCTTC
CATSRKPGQGNEQFF
>TRBJ2-2|-|TRBV27|TRBD2
TGTGCCAGCAGTTTAGTGTCCGGACTAGCGGGAACCGGGGAGCTGTTTTTT
CASSLVSGLAGTGELFF
>TRBJ2-3|many|TRBV7-3|TRBD2
TGTGCCAGCAGCTTAAAGGGACTAGCGCTCCAGAGGATCGCAGATACGCAGTATTTT
CASSLKGLALQRIADTQYF
>TRBJ2-2|many|TRBV5-1|-
TGCGCCAGCAGTTTCCCCGACACCGGGGAGCTGTTTTTT
CASSFPDTGELFF
>TRBJ1-5|many|TRBV24-1|-
TGTGCCACCAGTGAGGGAAGCAATCAGCCCCAGCATTTT
CATSEGSNQPQHF
>TRBJ2-3|-|TRBV9|TRBD2
TGTGCCAGCAGCGTTGGCCTAGCGGGGACCAGCACAGATACGCAGTATTTT
CASSVGLAGTSTDTQYF
>TRBJ2-6|many|TRBV27|-
TGTGCCAGCAGTTTATCTCCAGGGTGGGCCAACGTCCTGACTTTC
CASSLSPGWANVLTF
>TRBJ2-5|many|TRBV28|-
TGTGCCAGCAGTTTAGGGGTCGTGGGGACCCAGTACTTC
CASSLGVVGTQYF
>TRBJ2-1|many|TRBV7-9|-
TGTGCCAGCAGCTTAGTCGTGGATAGCTCCTACAATGAGCAGTTCTTC
CASSLVVDSSYNEQFF
>TRBJ1-5|many|TRBV20-1|TRBD1
TGCAGTGCTAGTTGGCCAGGGGGCGGACAGCCCCAGCATTTT
CSASWPGGGQPQHF
>TRBJ1-3|many|TRBV5-1|-
TGCGCCAGCAGCTTGACAGGTCTACGCGGAAACACCATATATTTT
CASSLTGLRGNTIYF
>TRBJ2-5|many|TRBV12-3/TRBV12-4|TRBD2
TGTGCCAGCAGTTTCTCGGACCAGCGGGGGAGAGAGACCCAGTACTTC
CASSFSDQRGRETQYF
>TRBJ2-3|many|TRBV6-2/TRBV6-3|-
TGTGCCAGCAGTTACTCGGTGGAGCCGGATACGCAGTATTTT
CASSYSVEPDTQYF
>TRBJ2-1|many|TRBV6-5|-
TGTGCCAGCAGTTACTCGAGGGAGCAGTTCTTC
CASSYSREQFF
>TRBJ2-5|many|TRBV20-1|TRBD2
TGCAGTGCTAGCCCCTCGGGAGGGGGAGAGACCCAGTGCTTC
CSASPSGGGETQCF
>TRBJ2-7|many|TRBV20-1|-
TGCAGTGCGATTCCCTACGAGCAGTACTTC
CSAIPYEQYF
>TRBJ2-3|many|TRBV27|-
TGTGCCAGCAGTTTATCCCCGGACTCCACTACAGATACGCAGTATTTT
CASSLSPDSTTDTQYF
>TRBJ2-6|-|TRBV6-5|TRBD2
TGTGCCAGCAGTTTCTCAGCGGGAGTATCCGGGGCCAACGTCCTGACTTTC
CASSFSAGVSGANVLTF
>TRBJ2-2|many|TRBV10-3|-
TGTGCCTCCGGAGTTGCAGTCGTAAACACCGGGGAGCTGTTTTTT
CASGVAVVNTGELFF
>TRBJ1-2|many|TRBV2|TRBD1
TGTGCCAGCAGCGGACAGGGTACCAACTATGGCTACACCTTC
CASSGQGTNYGYTF
>TRBJ2-1|many|TRBV21-1|-
TGTGCCAGCAGCAAAGCGGGGACAGGGGAAAATGAGCAGTTCTTC
CASSKAGTGENEQFF
>TRBJ2-5|many|TRBV28|TRBD1
TGTGCCAGCAGTTACAGGGGGAAGACCCAGTACTTC
CASSYRGKTQYF
>TRBJ2-5|many|TRBV5-1|TRBD1
TGCGCCAGCAGCGGGACCGACAGGGGAACGGGGACCCAGTACTTC
CASSGTDRGTGTQYF
>TRBJ2-3|many|TRBV7-2|TRBD2
TGTGCCAGCAGCTCTATAGCGGGGAACACAGATACGCAGTATTTT
CASSSIAGNTDTQYF
>TRBJ1-1|few|TRBV20-1|-
TGCAGTGCTAGCCCACTGTCCGTTCTTATGAACACTGAAGCTTTCTTT
CSASPLSVLMNTEAFF
>TRBJ2-7|many|TRBV7-8|TRBD1
TGTGCCAGCAGCTTGGGACAGGGGGCGATCTACGAGCAGTACTTC
CASSLGQGAIYEQYF
>TRBJ2-1|few|TRBV7-9|-
TGTGCCAGCAGCTTGGGTCCCGCTTCCTACAATGAGCAGTTCTTC
CASSLGPASYNEQFF